A selection of T cell receptor beta chains follows, all from one sample in a study of T cells in Graves' hyperthyroidism and ophthalmopathy. Each CDR3 protein gets one entry after TCRdb re-called the multiplex PCR reads with MiXCR. The sample holds 300,000 to 350,000 distinct CDR3 sequences, approximately 22% seen once. Sequencing was performed on blood. These receptors all come from a woman aged 45-65 years with Graves' hyperthyroidism. The CDR3 runs from the conserved cysteine through the conserved F or W. D genes are given only for firm matches. Clone size appears in some rows only: once, few, many, or a class for an expanded clone.

d_call	j_call	clone_size	v_call	cdr3_aa	cdr3_nt
NA	TRBJ2-1	few	TRBV6-1	CASSRIGGEQFF	TGTGCCAGCAGCCGCATAGGGGGTGAGCAGTTCTTC
TRBD1	TRBJ1-6	many	TRBV7-9	CASSYRTGGNSPLHF	TGTGCCAGCAGCTACCGGACAGGGGGAAATTCACCCCTCCACTTT
TRBD1	TRBJ1-2	many	TRBV12-3/TRBV12-4	CASSFRAGGNPYGYTF	TGTGCCAGCAGTTTCCGAGCAGGGGGCAACCCCTATGGCTACACCTTC
NA	TRBJ2-1	many	TRBV20-1	CSAIPGGGSYNEQFF	TGCAGTGCTATCCCCGGGGGTGGCTCCTACAATGAGCAGTTCTTC
TRBD2	TRBJ2-1	many	TRBV9	CASSVGLAGGDNEQFF	TGTGCCAGCAGCGTAGGACTAGCGGGAGGGGACAATGAGCAGTTCTTC
TRBD1	TRBJ2-7	many	TRBV20-1	CSASSWGQGVYEQYF	TGCAGTGCTAGTTCTTGGGGCCAGGGGGTCTACGAGCAGTACTTC
TRBD1	TRBJ1-5	once	TRBV6-2/TRBV6-3	CASSGQGGGNQPQHF	TGTGCCAGCAGCGGACAGGGAGGTGGCAATCAGCCCCAGCATTTT
NA	TRBJ1-2	few	TRBV19	CASRTLTNYGYTF	TGTGCCAGTAGGACACTTACTAACTATGGCTACACCTTC
TRBD2	TRBJ2-7	many	TRBV19	CASRRTSGVFEQYF	TGTGCCAGTAGGAGGACTAGCGGCGTCTTTGAGCAGTACTTC
NA	TRBJ2-3	few	TRBV5-1	CASSLGGVSTDTQYF	TGCGCCAGCAGCTTGGGAGGAGTTAGCACAGATACGCAGTATTTT
NA	TRBJ2-2	few	TRBV28	CASSFLWGGGELFF	TGTGCCAGCAGTTTTCTATGGGGCGGCGGGGAGCTGTTTTTT
NA	TRBJ2-7	many	TRBV6-1	CASSEATRGKDEQYF	TGTGCCAGCAGTGAAGCAACCAGGGGAAAAGACGAGCAGTACTTC
TRBD1	TRBJ2-7	many	TRBV28	CASSLPGTGGKGEQYF	TGTGCCAGCAGCCTCCCTGGGACAGGGGGCAAGGGCGAGCAGTACTTC
NA	TRBJ1-5	many	TRBV27	CASSSTTAPPQHF	TGTGCCAGCAGTTCGACGACCGCGCCGCCCCAGCATTTT
TRBD1	TRBJ2-7	few	TRBV5-1	CASSLPGTGAYEQYF	TGCGCCAGCAGCCTACCCGGGACAGGGGCCTACGAGCAGTACTTC
NA	TRBJ2-3	many	TRBV11-3	CASSLESRDTQYF	TGTGCCAGCAGCTTAGAGTCCAGGGATACGCAGTATTTT
NA	TRBJ2-3	NA	TRBV20-1	CSARFGLGGTSTDTQYF	TGCAGTGCTAGGTTCGGGTTAGGTGGGACTAGCACAGATACGCAGTATTTT
NA	TRBJ2-7	NA	TRBV7-2	CASSVTTGTYEQYF	TGTGCCAGCAGTGTAACGACGGGAACCTACGAGCAGTACTTC
TRBD1	TRBJ2-4	many	TRBV28	CASSLIFAGGKNIQYF	TGTGCCAGCAGTTTAATTTTTGCAGGGGGCAAAAACATTCAGTACTTC
TRBD2	TRBJ2-7	many	TRBV20-1	CSASGLAGGPRYEQYF	TGCAGTGCATCGGGACTAGCGGGAGGGCCGCGGTACGAGCAGTACTTC
NA	TRBJ2-1	many	TRBV11-2	CASSHLGAVTYNEQFF	TGTGCCAGCAGCCACCTGGGAGCGGTTACCTACAATGAGCAGTTCTTC
NA	TRBJ1-1	many	TRBV30	CAWRGNGRGGNTEAFF	TGTGCCTGGAGGGGGAATGGCAGGGGAGGAAACACTGAAGCTTTCTTT
NA	TRBJ2-7	NA	TRBV28	CASSLGGVLDEQYF	TGTGCCAGCAGTTTAGGAGGAGTCCTGGATGAGCAGTACTTC
TRBD1	TRBJ2-3	NA	TRBV29-1	CSVVTGTGPTDTQYF	TGCAGCGTTGTAACCGGGACAGGGCCGACAGATACGCAGTATTTT
NA	TRBJ1-2	many	TRBV29-1	CSVDKIGEAYGYTF	TGCAGCGTTGATAAGATAGGGGAGGCCTATGGCTACACCTTC
NA	TRBJ1-2	many	TRBV28	CATEGAGGDWKDGYTF	TGTGCCACCGAGGGAGCGGGGGGCGACTGGAAGGATGGCTACACCTTC
TRBD1	TRBJ2-7	NA	TRBV6-1	CASTGTGSTYEQYF	TGCGCCAGCACCGGGACAGGTTCTACCTACGAGCAGTACTTC
TRBD1	TRBJ1-6	many	TRBV3-1	CASSRGDRGSPLHF	TGTGCCAGCAGCCGAGGGGACAGGGGTTCACCCCTCCACTTT
NA	TRBJ1-4	many	TRBV5-1	CASRNQGTNEKLFF	TGCGCCAGCAGAAATCAGGGTACTAATGAAAAACTGTTTTTT
TRBD1	TRBJ2-3	many	TRBV12-3/TRBV12-4	CASRIGQGTDTQYF	TGTGCCAGCAGAATCGGACAGGGTACAGATACGCAGTATTTT
TRBD2	TRBJ2-1	many	TRBV6-2/TRBV6-3	CASSHIALAGRGGNEQFF	TGTGCCAGCAGTCACATCGCTCTTGCGGGCCGCGGGGGGAATGAGCAGTTCTTC
NA	TRBJ2-5	few	TRBV29-1	CSVRRGDGGTQYF	TGCAGCGTTAGGAGGGGGGACGGGGGGACCCAGTACTTC
NA	TRBJ1-5	many	TRBV28	CASSSGDWNQPQHF	TGTGCCAGCAGTTCGGGGGATTGGAATCAGCCCCAGCATTTT
TRBD2	TRBJ2-5	NA	TRBV27	CASSRTSGVGRAQYF	TGTGCCAGCAGTCGGACTAGCGGAGTTGGGAGGGCCCAGTACTTC
NA	TRBJ1-4	NA	TRBV28	CASSRGTGTTNEKLFF	TGTGCCAGCAGTAGAGGGACTGGCACAACTAATGAAAAACTGTTTTTT
NA	TRBJ2-7	NA	TRBV6-1	CASKDGSSYEQYF	TGTGCCAGCAAGGACGGGAGCTCCTACGAGCAGTACTTC
NA	TRBJ2-7	NA	TRBV3-1	CASSPSTTTGLGQYF	TGTGCCAGCAGCCCGAGTACTACTACAGGTTTGGGGCAGTACTTC
TRBD2	TRBJ2-1	NA	TRBV20-1	CSARTSGRASYNEQFF	TGCAGTGCTAGGACTAGCGGGAGGGCCTCCTACAATGAGCAGTTCTTC
NA	TRBJ1-5	many	TRBV13	CASSRMSEHNSNQPQHF	TGTGCCAGCAGCCGGATGTCGGAACATAATAGCAATCAGCCCCAGCATTTT
TRBD1	TRBJ1-1	few	TRBV18	CVSSRRTGTAFF	TGTGTCAGCTCACGAAGGACAGGGACGGCTTTCTTT
TRBD2	TRBJ2-1	few	TRBV10-3	CAIRKTSGRGDEQFF	TGTGCCATCAGGAAAACTAGCGGGAGGGGGGATGAGCAGTTCTTC
NA	TRBJ2-3	NA	TRBV6-1	CASSGDTVLVTQYF	TGTGCCAGCAGTGGGGACACCGTTCTTGTTACGCAGTATTTT
NA	TRBJ1-1	many	TRBV5-4	CASSLDRADTEAFF	TGTGCCAGCAGCTTGGACAGGGCGGACACTGAAGCTTTCTTT
TRBD2	TRBJ2-2	many	TRBV2	CASRRLAGEDGELFF	TGTGCCAGCAGACGACTAGCGGGGGAAGACGGGGAGCTGTTTTTT
NA	TRBJ1-5	few	TRBV6-1	CASGTFSNQPQHF	TGTGCCAGCGGGACATTTAGCAATCAGCCCCAGCATTTT
NA	TRBJ1-1	NA	TRBV5-1	CASSLALRGGNTEAFF	TGCGCCAGCAGCTTGGCCCTGCGGGGGGGCAACACTGAAGCTTTCTTT
NA	TRBJ2-6	NA	TRBV19	CASSTFRAGANVLTF	TGTGCCAGTAGTACCTTTAGAGCAGGGGCCAACGTCCTGACTTTC
NA	TRBJ2-7	NA	TRBV6-1	CASSGGAQPYEQYF	TGTGCCAGCAGTGGAGGGGCACAACCTTACGAGCAGTACTTC
NA	TRBJ2-3	few	TRBV5-1	CATIGAGDTQYF	TGCGCCACCATAGGAGCCGGGGATACGCAGTATTTT
TRBD2	TRBJ2-3	many	TRBV5-1	CASSLGSGIADTQYF	TGCGCCAGCAGCTTGGGCAGCGGGATCGCAGATACGCAGTATTTT
NA	TRBJ1-1	NA	TRBV11-1	CASSLNPFNTEAFF	TGTGCCAGCAGCTTAAATCCCTTTAACACTGAAGCTTTCTTT
TRBD2	TRBJ2-3	NA	TRBV7-3	CASSLFRGGMDTQYF	TGTGCCAGCAGCTTATTCCGGGGGGGCATGGATACGCAGTATTTT
NA	TRBJ2-7	NA	TRBV2	CASNGVNEQYF	TGTGCCAGCAACGGGGTCAACGAGCAGTACTTC
NA	TRBJ1-6	NA	TRBV11-2	CASSLVGSYNSPLHF	TGTGCCAGCAGCTTAGTAGGCTCCTATAATTCACCCCTCCACTTT
NA	TRBJ2-1	NA	TRBV20-1	CSAIRGSSPYNEQFF	TGCAGTGCTATAAGAGGCTCATCCCCGTACAATGAGCAGTTCTTC